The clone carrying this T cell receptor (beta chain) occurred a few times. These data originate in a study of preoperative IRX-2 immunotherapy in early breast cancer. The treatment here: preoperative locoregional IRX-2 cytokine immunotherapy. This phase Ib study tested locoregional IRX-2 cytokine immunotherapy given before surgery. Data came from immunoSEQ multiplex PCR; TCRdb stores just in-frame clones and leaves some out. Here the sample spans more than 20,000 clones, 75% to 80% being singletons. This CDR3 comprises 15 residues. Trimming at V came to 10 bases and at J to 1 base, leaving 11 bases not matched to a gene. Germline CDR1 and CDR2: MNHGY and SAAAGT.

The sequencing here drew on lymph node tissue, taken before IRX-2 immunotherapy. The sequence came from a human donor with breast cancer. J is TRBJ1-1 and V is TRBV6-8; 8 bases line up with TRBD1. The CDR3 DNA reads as TGTGCCATCAACGGACAGGGATATGGGAACACTGAAGCTTTCTTT. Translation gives CAINGQGYGNTEAFF.